This T cell receptor beta chain was observed in a study of blood T cell repertoires in COVID-19. Looking at the study overall: Samples representing acute and convalescent COVID-19 were sourced from the United States, Italy and Spain. Sample material is recorded as cDNA or gDNA derived from T cells, B-cell-depleted T cells, or PBMCs.

Germline loops: CDR1 MNHEY, CDR2 SVGEGT. The length of the CDR3 is 16 residues. The germline V and J ends were trimmed by 4 bases and 1 base, with 16 bases remaining between them. In the authors' methods: Estimates of nucleated cell counts were drawn from the amplification of reference gene primers. Generated by immunoSEQ multiplex PCR, the TCRdb table keeps only in-frame clones and is missing some. V and J calls and clone size are those listed in that table; D and trimming were worked out from the DNA. Of about 33,000 clones detected, 88% appear once; the ten largest clones hold about 6.3%. Source material: peripheral blood. This clonotype was sampled from a human donor in a cohort sampled during active COVID-19. The genes are TRBV6-2 or TRBV6-3 and TRBJ2-5; D possibly corresponds to TRBD2 (6 bases). The CDR3 is CASSSPPGSGQETQYF. The CDR3 DNA reads as TGTGCCAGCAGTTCTCCCCCCGGGAGCGGCCAAGAGACCCAGTACTTC.